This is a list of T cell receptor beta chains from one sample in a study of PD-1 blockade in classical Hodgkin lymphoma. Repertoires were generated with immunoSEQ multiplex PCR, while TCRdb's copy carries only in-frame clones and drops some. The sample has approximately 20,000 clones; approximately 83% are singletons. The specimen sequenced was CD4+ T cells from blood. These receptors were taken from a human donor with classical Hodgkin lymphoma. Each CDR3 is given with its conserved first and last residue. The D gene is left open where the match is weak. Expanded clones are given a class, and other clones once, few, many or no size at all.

CDR3nt: TGTGCCATCAGGGAGCAAGGCGGGCCCCAGCATTTT; CDR3aa: CAIREQGGPQHF; j_gene: TRBJ1-5; d_gene: -; abundance: -; v_gene: TRBV10-3
CDR3nt: TGTGCCAGCAGTCCGGGGATGGGGGCCAACGTCCTGACTTTC; CDR3aa: CASSPGMGANVLTF; j_gene: TRBJ2-6; d_gene: -; abundance: -; v_gene: TRBV6-5
CDR3nt: TGCGCCAGCAGCCTCATAACAGGGGTCTCGACGGGTGAGCAGTACTTC; CDR3aa: CASSLITGVSTGEQYF; j_gene: TRBJ2-7; d_gene: TRBD1; abundance: -; v_gene: TRBV4-1
CDR3nt: TGTGCCAGAAGCGACGAGGGGGTGTCTGGACTTACCTACAATGAGCAGTTCTTC; CDR3aa: CARSDEGVSGLTYNEQFF; j_gene: TRBJ2-1; d_gene: -; abundance: once; v_gene: TRBV7-5
CDR3nt: TGTGCCAGCACGGCTGAGGGGATTTATAGCAATCAGCCCCAGCATTTT; CDR3aa: CASTAEGIYSNQPQHF; j_gene: TRBJ1-5; d_gene: -; abundance: -; v_gene: TRBV2
CDR3nt: TGTGCCAGCAGCCTTTCGGGGTATGGCTACACCTTC; CDR3aa: CASSLSGYGYTF; j_gene: TRBJ1-2; d_gene: -; abundance: -; v_gene: TRBV28
CDR3nt: TGTGCCAGCAGTGTTCAGGGGATTAGGTACGAGCAGTACTTC; CDR3aa: CASSVQGIRYEQYF; j_gene: TRBJ2-7; d_gene: -; abundance: once; v_gene: TRBV28
CDR3nt: TGCAGCGTTGTGCCACAGGGGGCGCGAATGGCGAACACTGAAGCTTTCTTT; CDR3aa: CSVVPQGARMANTEAFF; j_gene: TRBJ1-1; d_gene: TRBD1; abundance: -; v_gene: TRBV29-1
CDR3nt: TGTGCCAGCTCAGCGATGGGCAATCAGCCCCAGCATTTT; CDR3aa: CASSAMGNQPQHF; j_gene: TRBJ1-5; d_gene: -; abundance: -; v_gene: TRBV18
CDR3nt: TGCAGCGTTGACGTTCCGGGACAGAAAGCTTTCTTT; CDR3aa: CSVDVPGQKAFF; j_gene: TRBJ1-1; d_gene: TRBD1; abundance: -; v_gene: TRBV29-1
CDR3nt: TGTGCCAGTCGATCGACAGGGAGCGAGACCCAGTACTTC; CDR3aa: CASRSTGSETQYF; j_gene: TRBJ2-5; d_gene: TRBD1; abundance: few; v_gene: TRBV28
CDR3nt: TGTGCCAGCAGCACCACCAGGGAGATGAACACTGAAGCTTTCTTT; CDR3aa: CASSTTREMNTEAFF; j_gene: TRBJ1-1; d_gene: -; abundance: -; v_gene: TRBV7-9
CDR3nt: TGTGCCAGCAGCTGGAACGACCGAGATACGCAGTATTTT; CDR3aa: CASSWNDRDTQYF; j_gene: TRBJ2-3; d_gene: -; abundance: -; v_gene: TRBV13
CDR3nt: TGTGCCAGCAGTTTAAGTACCGGGGAGCTGTTTTTT; CDR3aa: CASSLSTGELFF; j_gene: TRBJ2-2; d_gene: -; abundance: -; v_gene: TRBV28
CDR3nt: TGTGCCAGCAGCCTGGGACGCCAGTACAATCAGCCCCAGCATTTT; CDR3aa: CASSLGRQYNQPQHF; j_gene: TRBJ1-5; d_gene: -; abundance: -; v_gene: TRBV6-1
CDR3nt: TGTGCCAGCAGCGTAGGCCCCCCTAGAGCTAATGAAAAACTGTTTTTT; CDR3aa: CASSVGPPRANEKLFF; j_gene: TRBJ1-4; d_gene: -; abundance: -; v_gene: TRBV9
CDR3nt: TGTGCCAGCAGCCTACTCGTCAACACTGAAGCTTTCTTT; CDR3aa: CASSLLVNTEAFF; j_gene: TRBJ1-1; d_gene: -; abundance: -; v_gene: TRBV6-5
CDR3nt: TGTGCCAGCAGTTATGGGACAGAGCCTATCTACGAGCAGTACTTC; CDR3aa: CASSYGTEPIYEQYF; j_gene: TRBJ2-7; d_gene: TRBD1; abundance: once; v_gene: TRBV7-8
CDR3nt: TGCGCCAGCAGCTTGAGGACAGACCTCACCGGGGAGCTGTTTTTT; CDR3aa: CASSLRTDLTGELFF; j_gene: TRBJ2-2; d_gene: -; abundance: -; v_gene: TRBV5-1
CDR3nt: TGTGCCAGCAGTGGGACACGTGAAGCTTTCTTT; CDR3aa: CASSGTREAFF; j_gene: TRBJ1-1; d_gene: -; abundance: -; v_gene: TRBV6-5
CDR3nt: TGTGCCAGTAGCCGGGATCTTTCCAGCTCCTACGGGCAGTACTTC; CDR3aa: CASSRDLSSSYGQYF; j_gene: TRBJ2-7; d_gene: -; abundance: -; v_gene: TRBV19
CDR3nt: TGCGCCAGCAGTCTGGACAGTAACTATGGCTACACCTTC; CDR3aa: CASSLDSNYGYTF; j_gene: TRBJ1-2; d_gene: -; abundance: few; v_gene: TRBV10-1
CDR3nt: TGCGCCAGCAGCTTGCTCCAGGGAGGTTCCTACGAGCAGTACTTC; CDR3aa: CASSLLQGGSYEQYF; j_gene: TRBJ2-7; d_gene: -; abundance: -; v_gene: TRBV5-1
CDR3nt: TGTGCCAGCAGCTTACGGGCCAGGGAGAATCGAGGGAACACCATATATTTT; CDR3aa: CASSLRARENRGNTIYF; j_gene: TRBJ1-3; d_gene: -; abundance: -; v_gene: TRBV7-6
CDR3nt: TGTGCCTGGAGTACCTGGGACGGCTATGGCTACACCTTC; CDR3aa: CAWSTWDGYGYTF; j_gene: TRBJ1-2; d_gene: -; abundance: -; v_gene: TRBV30
CDR3nt: TGCGCCAGCAGCGCCGGGGCCAATACCGAAGCTTTCTTT; CDR3aa: CASSAGANTEAFF; j_gene: TRBJ1-1; d_gene: -; abundance: -; v_gene: TRBV5-1
CDR3nt: TGTGCCAGCAGTTTACCTCGGACAGAGCCCTCTGGAAACACCATATATTTT; CDR3aa: CASSLPRTEPSGNTIYF; j_gene: TRBJ1-3; d_gene: -; abundance: -; v_gene: TRBV28
CDR3nt: TGTGCCAGCAGCCCGCAGGGGGTCGGGGGTTCTGAAGCTTTCTTT; CDR3aa: CASSPQGVGGSEAFF; j_gene: TRBJ1-1; d_gene: TRBD1; abundance: few; v_gene: TRBV7-9
CDR3nt: TGTGCCAGCAGCTTGGCTGGTAGCGGGGTCATAACCGGGGAGCTGTTTTTT; CDR3aa: CASSLAGSGVITGELFF; j_gene: TRBJ2-2; d_gene: TRBD2; abundance: -; v_gene: TRBV5-4
CDR3nt: TGTGCCAGCAGCTCGCACTCTAACTATGGCTACACCTTC; CDR3aa: CASSSHSNYGYTF; j_gene: TRBJ1-2; d_gene: -; abundance: few; v_gene: TRBV7-9
CDR3nt: TGTGCCAGCAGCTCGTATCGGGACAGGGGATTAGAGACCCAGTACTTC; CDR3aa: CASSSYRDRGLETQYF; j_gene: TRBJ2-5; d_gene: TRBD1; abundance: once; v_gene: TRBV7-9
CDR3nt: TGTGCCAGCAGCTTAGCCCCGTTGTCGGGGAGGAACGAGCAGTACTTC; CDR3aa: CASSLAPLSGRNEQYF; j_gene: TRBJ2-7; d_gene: -; abundance: -; v_gene: TRBV7-2
CDR3nt: TGTGCCAGCAGTGGGACAGGGCTGAATCAGCCCCAGCATTTT; CDR3aa: CASSGTGLNQPQHF; j_gene: TRBJ1-5; d_gene: TRBD1; abundance: few; v_gene: TRBV6-1
CDR3nt: TGTGCCAGCAGCTTAGACTCTAGCACAGATACGCAGTATTTT; CDR3aa: CASSLDSSTDTQYF; j_gene: TRBJ2-3; d_gene: -; abundance: -; v_gene: TRBV5-4
CDR3nt: TGTGCCAGCAGCCAAGAGGGACAGGGCCCCTACGAGCAGTACTTC; CDR3aa: CASSQEGQGPYEQYF; j_gene: TRBJ2-7; d_gene: TRBD1; abundance: -; v_gene: TRBV4-2
CDR3nt: TGCGCCAGCAGCCAAGATCGGTTCTGGGGGCGCGGCACCGGGGAGCTGTTTTTT; CDR3aa: CASSQDRFWGRGTGELFF; j_gene: TRBJ2-2; d_gene: -; abundance: once; v_gene: TRBV4-1
CDR3nt: TGCGCCAGCAGCTCCTTAATGAACACTGAAGCTTTCTTT; CDR3aa: CASSSLMNTEAFF; j_gene: TRBJ1-1; d_gene: -; abundance: -; v_gene: TRBV5-1
CDR3nt: TGTGCCATCAGCGCCGACAAGACCACAGATACGCAGTATTTT; CDR3aa: CAISADKTTDTQYF; j_gene: TRBJ2-3; d_gene: -; abundance: -; v_gene: TRBV10-3
CDR3nt: TGTGCCAGCACGTTATTGAACACTGAAGCTTTCTTT; CDR3aa: CASTLLNTEAFF; j_gene: TRBJ1-1; d_gene: -; abundance: -; v_gene: TRBV5-6
CDR3nt: TGCGCCAGCAGCTTGGATGCAGGGATGAACACTGAAGCTTTCTTT; CDR3aa: CASSLDAGMNTEAFF; j_gene: TRBJ1-1; d_gene: -; abundance: -; v_gene: TRBV5-1
CDR3nt: TGTGCCAGCACATCCCCACCGCAGGGCGGGGAGCTGTTTTTT; CDR3aa: CASTSPPQGGELFF; j_gene: TRBJ2-2; d_gene: -; abundance: -; v_gene: TRBV28
CDR3nt: TGTGCCAGCTCACGGGACATTAGGAACACCGGGGAGCTGTTTTTT; CDR3aa: CASSRDIRNTGELFF; j_gene: TRBJ2-2; d_gene: -; abundance: -; v_gene: TRBV18
CDR3nt: TGTGCCAGCAGTGAACCTGGGGGGACCGAGCAGTACTTC; CDR3aa: CASSEPGGTEQYF; j_gene: TRBJ2-7; d_gene: -; abundance: -; v_gene: TRBV25-1
CDR3nt: TGTGCCAGCAGCTTAGGAGGTCGAGCTGAAGCTTTCTTT; CDR3aa: CASSLGGRAEAFF; j_gene: TRBJ1-1; d_gene: -; abundance: -; v_gene: TRBV7-9
CDR3nt: TGTGCCAGCCAATCTGGAAACACCATATATTTT; CDR3aa: CASQSGNTIYF; j_gene: TRBJ1-3; d_gene: -; abundance: -; v_gene: TRBV28
CDR3nt: TGTGCCAGCAGCTTACAGGGGCTAGGAAACACCATATATTTT; CDR3aa: CASSLQGLGNTIYF; j_gene: TRBJ1-3; d_gene: -; abundance: -; v_gene: TRBV7-2